In its sample, the clone carrying this TCR beta chain was seen a few times. The data derive from a study of cytomegalovirus exposure and HLA in healthy donors. The PCR contained 60 Vbeta and 13 Jbeta primers. Data came from immunoSEQ multiplex PCR; TCRdb stores just in-frame clones and leaves some out. The repertoire consists of 150,000 to 200,000 clones, with roughly 74% occurring once and the leading ten covering approximately 6%. V lost 3 bases to trimming and J lost 11 bases, with 8 bases between them. Germline values: CDR1 ENHRY, CDR2 SYGVKD. The CDR3 contains 12 residues. The source of this sequence is a woman aged 25-40 years in good health and CMV-seropositive. The rearrangement uses TRBV10-3 and TRBJ1-6; D is unresolved. The sample comprised PBMCs. Here the CDR3 DNA reads TGTGCCATCAGTGAAGCCAGCGCACCCCTCCACTTT. Its protein product is CAISEASAPLHF.